This T cell receptor beta chain is drawn from a study of blood T cell repertoires in COVID-19. Whole-study context: The United States, Italy and Spain supplied acute and convalescent COVID-19 samples. The analysed material was cDNA or gDNA that came from T cells, B-cell-depleted T cells, or PBMCs.

Seattle enrolled patients during active infection and tracked them longitudinally. The V and J ends lost 9 bases and 4 bases, in that order; junction bases with no gene match: 3. The CDR3 consists of 13 residues. Germline V gives CDR1 MNHEY, CDR2 SMNVEV (reference sequence). In the original processing: Estimation of nucleated cell counts was performed using reference gene primer amplification. Only in-frame clones appear in the TCRdb table, and some are missing; sequencing was by immunoSEQ multiplex PCR. Clone size and V and J calls were adopted from that table, with D and trimming inferred from the DNA. The data contain 100,000 to 150,000 clones, approximately 74% of them singletons.

Sequencing was performed on peripheral blood. The V gene is TRBV27, the J gene TRBJ2-1; 10 bases are a match to TRBD1. This clonotype was obtained from an elderly man with COVID-19, enrolled during active disease. CDR3 sequence (DNA): TGTGCCAGTGGACAGGGGGGTTACAATGAGCAGTTCTTC. It codes for CASGQGGYNEQFF.